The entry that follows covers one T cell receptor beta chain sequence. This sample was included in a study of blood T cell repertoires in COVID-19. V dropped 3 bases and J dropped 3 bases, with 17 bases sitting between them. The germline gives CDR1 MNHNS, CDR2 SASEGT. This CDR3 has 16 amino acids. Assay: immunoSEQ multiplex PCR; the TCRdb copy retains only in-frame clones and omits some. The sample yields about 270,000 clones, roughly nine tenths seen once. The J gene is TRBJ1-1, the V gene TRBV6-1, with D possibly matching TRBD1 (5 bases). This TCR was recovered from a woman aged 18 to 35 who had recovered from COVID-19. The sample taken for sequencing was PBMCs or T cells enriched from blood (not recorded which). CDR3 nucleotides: TGTGCCAGCAGTGACCTCCCAAAGGGGATACACACTGAAGCTTTCTTT. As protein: CASSDLPKGIHTEAFF.